These T cell receptor beta chains were read from a single sample in a study of blood T cell repertoires in COVID-19. TCRdb's copy holds only in-frame clones and misses some; the assay was immunoSEQ multiplex PCR. The data show hundreds of thousands of clones, about 83% seen once. Specimen: PBMCs or T cells enriched from blood (not recorded which). Receptors originate from a woman aged 45-65 years who had been exposed to COVID-19. CDR3s include the opening cysteine and the closing phenylalanine or tryptophan. A D gene is named only where the DNA matches it firmly. Rows give clone size only sometimes, using once, few, many, or a class for an expanded clone.

clone_size j_call d_call v_call cdr3_nt cdr3_aa
NA TRBJ1-3 NA TRBV19 TGTGCCAGTAGTCCTATACCTGGAAACACCATATATTTT CASSPIPGNTIYF
NA TRBJ2-2 TRBD1 TRBV9 TGTGCCAGCAGCGCCTGGGACAGGGGATACACCGGGGAGCTGTTTTTT CASSAWDRGYTGELFF
NA TRBJ2-7 NA TRBV12-2 TGTGCAAGTCGCCCAGGACCGACTAGCGAGCAGTACTTC CASRPGPTSEQYF
NA TRBJ1-1 NA TRBV4-2 TGTGCCAGCAGCCATTCGACGGAGCTGAACACTGAAGCTTTCTTT CASSHSTELNTEAFF
NA TRBJ1-1 NA TRBV9 TGTGCCAGCAGCGCTCAACGAGGGGGGGCAGCTTTCTTT CASSAQRGGAAFF
NA TRBJ2-2 NA TRBV10-1 TGCGCCAGCAGTGCCAGGGGGAACACCGGGGAGCTGTTTTTT CASSARGNTGELFF
NA TRBJ1-6 NA TRBV7-9 TGTGCCAGCAGCCCACACAAGGAGAATTCACCCCTCCACTTT CASSPHKENSPLHF
NA TRBJ2-5 NA TRBV5-1 TGCGCCAGCAGTCTAGGGGGACAAGAGACCCAGTACTTC CASSLGGQETQYF
NA TRBJ2-2 NA TRBV6-4 TGTGCCAGCAGTTACAGGGAGAGCACCGGGGAGCTGTTTTTT CASSYRESTGELFF
NA TRBJ1-1 NA TRBV19 TGTGCCACTGCAGGGAAGCTGAACACTGAAGCTTTCTTT CATAGKLNTEAFF
NA TRBJ1-5 NA TRBV2 TGTGCCAGCACTTTACAGGGCGCAGGTCAGCCCCAGCATTTT CASTLQGAGQPQHF
NA TRBJ2-7 NA TRBV19 TGTGCCAGTAGTATAGGACAGTTCGGCGAGCAGTACTTC CASSIGQFGEQYF
once TRBJ2-5 TRBD2 TRBV30 TGTGCCTGGACCCCTGGGTCTCTAGCGGGGGAAGAGACCCAGTACTTC CAWTPGSLAGEETQYF
NA TRBJ2-5 NA TRBV2 TGTGCCAGCAGTGAAGTATCGGAGACCCAGTACTTC CASSEVSETQYF
once TRBJ2-2 NA TRBV11-1 TGTGCCAGCAGCCGACTAGTTAAGGCCGGGGAGCTGTTTTTT CASSRLVKAGELFF
NA TRBJ1-1 TRBD1 TRBV27 TGTGCCAGCAGTATAGACAGGGGAAAGTTTCGGAGCACTGAAGCTTTCTTT CASSIDRGKFRSTEAFF
once TRBJ2-2 NA TRBV3-1/TRBV3-2 TGTGCCAGCAGGGGAGCAATTCGGGGGACCGGGGAGCTGTTTTTT CASRGAIRGTGELFF
NA TRBJ2-1 TRBD1 TRBV7-8 TGTGCCAGCAGCTTAAGAGGGACAGGGGCCAATGAGCAGTTCTTC CASSLRGTGANEQFF
NA TRBJ1-1 NA TRBV4-3 TGCGCCAGCAGCCAAGACCCAAGGGGCTACACTGAAGCTTTCTTT CASSQDPRGYTEAFF
NA TRBJ1-2 TRBD1 TRBV7-9 TGTGCCAGCAGCCGCGGGACAGAATACCATGGCTACACCTTC CASSRGTEYHGYTF
few TRBJ2-1 TRBD2 TRBV18 TGTGCCAGCTCACCAGCGACGGGGGGGCTGACCTACAATGAGCAGTTCTTC CASSPATGGLTYNEQFF
NA TRBJ1-1 NA TRBV29-1 TGCAGCGTTGACAGGGGCAACACTGAAGCTTTCTTT CSVDRGNTEAFF
few TRBJ2-1 TRBD1 TRBV27 TGTGCCAGCAGTTTTACCGGGACAGCTTACAATGAGCAGTTCTTC CASSFTGTAYNEQFF
NA TRBJ1-5 NA TRBV4-1 TGCGCCAGCAGCCAAGATGACGGGAATCAGCCCCAGCATTTT CASSQDDGNQPQHF
NA TRBJ2-3 TRBD2 TRBV27 TGTGCCAGCAGTTCCATTTCTCTAGCGGGGGGGCCAGATACGCAGTATTTT CASSSISLAGGPDTQYF
NA TRBJ1-2 TRBD1 TRBV11-2 TGTGCCAGCAGCTCGACTCGGACAGGGGGCTCAGAGGGCTACACCTTC CASSSTRTGGSEGYTF
few TRBJ1-2 NA TRBV6-4 TGTGCCAGCAGTGACTCTCCAGACAGCCCCGCCGATGGCTACACCTTC CASSDSPDSPADGYTF
few TRBJ2-1 TRBD2 TRBV19 TGTGCCAGTAGTATAGCCGGTAGCGGGGTCACCGTAAGCTCCTACAATGAGCAGTTCTTC CASSIAGSGVTVSSYNEQFF
NA TRBJ2-1 NA TRBV28 TGTGCCAGCAGTACCCTCGTGGGGCCGGATAATGAGCAGTTCTTC CASSTLVGPDNEQFF
NA TRBJ1-1 NA TRBV19 TGTGCCAGTACCCCCTCGCTCAGGGGATTCTCTGAAGCTTTCTTT CASTPSLRGFSEAFF
NA TRBJ1-1 NA TRBV10-3 TGTGCCATCCGCGCGTCCATGAACACTGAAGCTTTCTTT CAIRASMNTEAFF
NA TRBJ2-7 TRBD2 TRBV28 TGTGCCAGCACCGCGGTGGTAGCGGGCCCGCAGTACTTC CASTAVVAGPQYF
NA TRBJ2-5 TRBD2 TRBV14 TGTGCCAGCAGCCCCGGGGGGTTAGAGACCCAGTACTTC CASSPGGLETQYF
NA TRBJ1-2 NA TRBV3-1/TRBV3-2 TGTGCCAGCAGTCAACTGATACGGGGTACTGGCTACACCTTC CASSQLIRGTGYTF
few TRBJ2-2 TRBD2 TRBV7-6 TGTGCCAGCAGCTTCCGTACCGGGACTAGCGGGTCCTACACCGGGGAGCTGTTTTTT CASSFRTGTSGSYTGELFF
NA TRBJ2-1 TRBD2 TRBV12-5 TGTGCTAGTGGTTTGGTAGGACTAGCGGGGATCAATGAGCAGTTCTTC CASGLVGLAGINEQFF
NA TRBJ1-1 NA TRBV27 TGTGCCAGCAGTTTAAGGGCCATGCGGGGTGAAGCTTTCTTT CASSLRAMRGEAFF
NA TRBJ1-1 NA TRBV7-2 TGTGCCAGCAGCTTAGTAAGGCGGCAGGGGTGGGGTGAGCGTACTGAAGCTTTCTTT CASSLVRRQGWGERTEAFF
NA TRBJ2-3 NA TRBV6-5 TGTGCCAGCACCAGGACCAGCGGCGGAGATACGCAGTATTTT CASTRTSGGDTQYF
NA TRBJ1-2 NA TRBV12-3/TRBV12-4 TGTGCCAGCAGTTTGATGGCAGGGGAGGGCTACACCTTC CASSLMAGEGYTF
NA TRBJ2-1 TRBD2 TRBV9 TGTGCCAGCAGCGGCGGGGGGGCGTTATACAATGAGCAGTTCTTC CASSGGGALYNEQFF
NA TRBJ1-3 NA TRBV11-1 TGTGCCAGCAGCTTAAGTCGTAGTATCTCTGGAAACACCATATATTTT CASSLSRSISGNTIYF